The 23 T cell receptor beta chains below were found in one sample sequenced in a study of CD8+CD57+ T cells in acquired aplastic anemia. Using genomic DNA as the template, TCR beta VDJ and CDR3 profiling was carried out. TCRdb ran MiXCR on the reads and lists one entry per CDR3 protein. Among under 500,000 distinct CDR3 sequences listed, approximately 33% were seen once. Patients chosen for sequencing had shown CD8+CD57+ cell expansion by flow cytometry. Sequenced material: sorted CD4+, CD8+, or CD8+CD57+ T cells (not recorded which) from PBMCs. Source of these receptors: a human donor with aplastic anemia.

V gene TRBV10-3 combines with J gene TRBJ2-2; unclear D gene. CDR1 and CDR2 (germline): ENHRY, SYGVKD. The CDR3 runs 13 residues. Trimming left V 10 bases short and J 3 bases short, with 12 bases between. The chain's CDR3 is CASRGLDTGELFF. CDR3 DNA sequence: TGTGCCAGCAGAGGATTGGACACCGGGGAGCTGTTTTTT.

This clonotype was counted once. The genes are TRBV7-2 and TRBJ2-5; 8 bases fit TRBD1. After removal of 5 bases from V and 5 bases from J, the junction contained 13 bases not matched to a gene. CDR3 length: 16 residues. Germline V gene data show CDR1 as SGHTA and CDR2 as FQGNSA. DNA of the CDR3: TGTGCCAGCAGCGCAAAAACAGGGGGTGGAAGGGAGACCCAGTACTTC. This gives the protein CASSAKTGGGRETQYF.

In its sample, this clonotype was seen a few times. The chain carries TRBV5-1 and TRBJ2-1; 13 bases align to TRBD2. Germline V gene data show CDR1 as SGHRS and CDR2 as YFSETQ. The CDR3 extends over 15 amino acids. V lost 4 bases to trimming and J lost 9 bases; unmatched junction nucleotides: 7. DNA of the CDR3: TGCGCCAGCAGCGTGGGACTAGCGGGATATGGTGAGCAGTTCTTC. Its protein is CASSVGLAGYGEQFF. Full variable domain (rest looked up from reference TRBV5-1 and TRBJ2-1): KAGVTQTPRYLIKTRGQQVTLSCSPISGHRSVSWYQQTPGQGLQFLFEYFSETQRNKGNFPGRFSGRQFSNSRSEMNVSTLELGDSALYLCASSVGLAGYGEQFFGPGTRLTVL.

The genes are TRBV15 and TRBJ2-7, with D unresolved. From germline, CDR1 is LNHNV and CDR2 YYDKDF (reference sequence). Trimming removed 2 bases from V and 9 bases from J, with 11 bases in between. The CDR3 extends over 12 amino acids. Here the CDR3 reads CATSRISVGQYF. CDR3 DNA sequence: TGTGCCACCAGCAGAATATCTGTTGGGCAGTACTTC.

This clonotype was seen ten or more times. The chain recombines TRBV20-1 with TRBJ1-2; no definite D call. Germline CDR1 and CDR2: DFQATT and SNEGSKA (reference sequence). V lost 1 base to trimming and J lost 3 bases, with 9 bases between them. The CDR3 is 13 amino acids. CDR3 in DNA: TGCAGTGCTAGAGTGAAGGGAGACTATGGCTACACCTTC. Protein sequence: CSARVKGDYGYTF.

This clonotype was counted at least ten times. This rearrangement joins TRBV20-1 to TRBJ1-1; 8 positions match TRBD1. After removal of 5 bases from V and 0 bases from J, the junction contained 5 bases not matched to a gene. The V gene's germline CDR1 is DFQATT and CDR2 SNEGSKA (reference sequence). The CDR3 consists of 14 residues. CDR3 loop: CSAVRQGMNTEAFF. The CDR3 DNA follows: TGCAGTGCTGTTCGACAGGGGATGAACACTGAAGCTTTCTTT.

The gene calls are TRBV5-1 and TRBJ2-5; D is undetermined. V was shortened by 3 bases and J by 5 bases, with 14 bases between the two germline ends. The CDR3 length is 14 residues. The germline V gene encodes CDR1 SGHRS and CDR2 YFSETQ. CDR3 protein: CASSYQTDSETQYF. The DNA of the CDR3 is TGCGCCAGCAGCTACCAGACGGATTCGGAGACCCAGTACTTC.

The CDR3 spells CASSSNVLTF. The CDR3, as DNA: TGTGCCAGCAGCTCTAACGTCCTGACTTTC. This rearrangement joins TRBV7-3 to TRBJ2-6; D ambiguous. Trimming removed 4 bases from V and 10 bases from J, with 2 bases in between. This CDR3 has 10 residues. From germline, CDR1 is SGHTA and CDR2 FQGTGA.

This clonotype was observed many times. The chain recombines TRBV7-2 with TRBJ1-2, with D perhaps TRBD1 (5 bases). V was pared by 4 bases and J by 3 bases, with 15 bases between. Germline assignment: CDR1 SGHTA and CDR2 FQGNSA. The CDR3 runs 15 residues. CDR3 region: CASSSPRGRDYGYTF. The CDR3 bases are TGTGCCAGCAGCTCCCCACGGGGGAGGGACTATGGCTACACCTTC.

In this sample, this clonotype turned up many times. The chain recombines TRBV6-5 with TRBJ1-6; 9 bases map to TRBD1. This CDR3 region has 15 residues. Germline values: CDR1 MNHEY, CDR2 SVGAGI. V lost 4 bases and J lost 9; bases outside the gene matches: 7. The CDR3 sequence: CASSSTWDRVSPLHF. Written as DNA, the CDR3 is TGTGCCAGCAGTTCCACCTGGGACAGGGTTTCACCCCTCCACTTT.

This clonotype occurred once. A read error is possible here, since a much larger clone lies one base away. The chain is built from TRBV19 and TRBJ2-2, with D possibly matching TRBD2 (5 bases). The CDR3 covers 15 residues. Germline assignment: CDR1 LNHDA and CDR2 SQIVND (reference sequence). CDR3 nucleotide sequence: TGTGCCAGTAGTCTTATTAGCGCGAAAACCGGGGAGCTGTTTTTT. As protein: CASSLISAKTGELFF.

V gene TRBV15 combines with J gene TRBJ1-2; 9 nucleotides match TRBD1. The CDR3 spans 14 residues. V trimming: 3 bases; J trimming: 3 bases; junction bases outside the gene matches: 2. Germline V gene lookup returns CDR1 LNHNV and CDR2 YYDKDF (reference sequence). DNA of the CDR3: TGTGCCACCAGCAGGGGACAGGGTCACTATGGCTACACCTTC. This encodes CATSRGQGHYGYTF.

This clonotype was counted many times. The chain carries TRBV29-1 and TRBJ1-1; D uncertain. Germline V gene lookup returns CDR1 SQVTM and CDR2 ANQGSEA. Between the trimmed V and J ends, which lost 7 bases and 0 bases, there was a span of 9 bases. The CDR3 consists of 12 residues. The CDR3 reads CSGLELNTEAFF. Here the CDR3 DNA reads TGCAGCGGTCTCGAATTGAACACTGAAGCTTTCTTT.

The rearrangement joins TRBV11-2 to TRBJ1-2; the match to TRBD1 covers 8 bases. The CDR3 loop spans 14 amino acids. The germline V gene has CDR1 SGHAT and CDR2 FQNNGV. Trimming took 5 bases from V and 7 from J; bases not matched to a gene: 9. This CDR3 is CASSPDRVLGGYTF. The CDR3 DNA sequence: TGTGCCAGCAGCCCGGACAGGGTATTAGGTGGCTACACCTTC.

This clonotype showed up just a few times. The V and J genes are TRBV7-2 and TRBJ2-1; D remains unclear. V lost 6 bases, J lost 9 bases, and 15 bases lay in between. The CDR3 length is 13 residues. Germline loops: CDR1 SGHTA, CDR2 FQGNSA. CDR3 amino acids: CASSSGPLSEQFF. CDR3 DNA sequence: TGTGCCAGCAGTTCCGGGCCCCTCAGTGAGCAGTTCTTC.

This clonotype was observed a few times. The chain is built from TRBV29-1 and TRBJ2-1, with D maybe TRBD1 (5 bases). V shed 7 bases and J shed 5 bases, with 12 bases lying between them. The CDR3 runs to 12 residues. From germline, CDR1 is SQVTM and CDR2 ANQGSEA. The CDR3 loop reads CSGAEGDNEQFF. CDR3 nucleotide sequence: TGCAGCGGGGCAGAAGGGGACAATGAGCAGTTCTTC.

V gene TRBV25-1 combines with J gene TRBJ1-2, with D perhaps TRBD1 (5 bases). V dropped 2 bases and J dropped 5 bases, with 18 bases sitting between them. Germline-derived CDR1 and CDR2 are MGHDK and SYGVNS. CDR3 size: 16 residues. CDR3 sequence: CASSEIGAEERYGYTF. Written as DNA, the CDR3 is TGTGCCAGCAGTGAAATCGGGGCCGAGGAGAGATATGGCTACACCTTC.

The sample holds many counts of this clonotype. The V call is TRBV29-1, the J call TRBJ2-1; 14 bases are a match to TRBD2. The CDR3 covers 14 residues. Germline loops: CDR1 SQVTM, CDR2 ANQGSEA. The V segment lost 4 bases and the J segment 10 bases; nucleotides outside the gene matches: 6. Here the CDR3 DNA reads TGCAGCGTTGGACAGGGACTAGCGGGAGAGGAGCAGTTCTTC. Amino acids: CSVGQGLAGEEQFF.

This clonotype came up a few times. A much larger clonotype is one base distant, so this may be a read error. The conserved phenylalanine or tryptophan normally closing the CDR3 is absent here, so this likely arose from a read error. The chain recombines TRBV10-2 with TRBJ1-5; the match to TRBD1 covers 10 bases. V dropped 2 bases and J dropped 4; count of bases not matched to a gene: 5. CDR3 length: 16 residues. Germline values: CDR1 WSHSY, CDR2 SAAADI. CDR3 amino acids: CASSERPGQGNQPQHL. The CDR3 nucleotides are TGCGCCAGCAGTGAGAGACCGGGACAGGGGAATCAGCCCCAGCATCTT.

This clonotype occurred once. The V and J genes are TRBV4-2 and TRBJ2-4; D possibly matches TRBD1 or TRBD2 (6 bases each). This CDR3 has 15 amino acids. The ends were cut back, 4 bases at V and 0 bases at J, with 10 bases in the middle. Germline V CDR1 and CDR2: LGHNA, YNFKEQ. This CDR3 is CASSPGDTAKNIQYF. In DNA form, the CDR3 reads TGTGCCAGCAGCCCGGGGGACACAGCCAAAAACATTCAGTACTTC.

The chain is built from TRBV25-1 and TRBJ2-5; TRBD2 might be the D (6 bases). The DNA end is more similar to TRBJ2-7, so the J call may be wrong. The V gene's germline CDR1 is MGHDK and CDR2 SYGVNS. There are 15 residues in the CDR3. The CDR3 is CASSARNEGLYEQYF. The CDR3 DNA reads TGTGCCAGCAGTGCTAGAAACGAGGGACTGTACGAGCAGTACTTC.

V and J are TRBV9 and TRBJ2-1; D uncertain. The CDR3 has 15 residues. The germline V gene has CDR1 SGDLS and CDR2 YYNGEE. The ends were cut back, 3 bases at V and 2 bases at J, with 12 bases in the middle. Here the CDR3 DNA reads TGTGCCAGCAGCGGATTAGGGCTCCCCTACAATGAGCAGTTCTTC. Translation: CASSGLGLPYNEQFF.

This clonotype was seen ten or more times. The CDR3 spells CASTADTRNSPLHF. The CDR3 region has the DNA TGTGCCAGCACCGCAGACACGCGGAATTCACCCCTCCACTTT. This sequence joins TRBV7-9 and TRBJ1-6; D not certain. Germline V lookup: CDR1 SEHNR, CDR2 FQNEAQ (reference sequence). This CDR3 has 14 amino acids. V dropped 7 bases and J dropped 7 bases, with 14 bases sitting between them.